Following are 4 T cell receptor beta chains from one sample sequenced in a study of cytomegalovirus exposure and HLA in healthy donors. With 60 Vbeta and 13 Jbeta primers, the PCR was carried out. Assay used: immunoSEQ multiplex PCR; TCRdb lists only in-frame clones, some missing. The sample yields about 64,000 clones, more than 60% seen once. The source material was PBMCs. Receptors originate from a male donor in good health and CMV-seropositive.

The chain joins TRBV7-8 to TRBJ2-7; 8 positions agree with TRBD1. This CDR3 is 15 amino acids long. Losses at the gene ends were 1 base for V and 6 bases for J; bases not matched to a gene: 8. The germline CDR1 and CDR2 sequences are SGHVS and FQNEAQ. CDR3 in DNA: TGTGCCAGCAGCTTAGTTTGGACAGGGTTTGCCGAGCAGTACTTC. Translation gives CASSLVWTGFAEQYF.

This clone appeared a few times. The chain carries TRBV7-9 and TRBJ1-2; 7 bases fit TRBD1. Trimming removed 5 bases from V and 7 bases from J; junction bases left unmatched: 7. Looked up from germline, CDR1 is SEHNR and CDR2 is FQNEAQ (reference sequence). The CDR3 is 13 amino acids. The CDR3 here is CASSRAAGGGYTF. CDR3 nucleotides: TGTGCCAGCAGCCGGGCTGCAGGGGGTGGCTACACCTTC. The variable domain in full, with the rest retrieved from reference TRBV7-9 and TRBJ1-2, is DTGVSQNPRHKITKRGQNVTFRCDPISEHNRLYWYRQTLGQGPEFLTYFQNEAQLEKSRLLSDRFSAERPKGSFSTLEIQRTEQGDSAMYLCASSRAAGGGYTFGSGTRLTVV.

The CDR3 here is CASSLGAGNTIYF. CDR3 DNA: TGCGCCAGCAGCTTGGGCGCCGGGAACACCATATATTTT. The rearrangement joins TRBV5-1 to TRBJ1-3; D not resolved. CDR1 is SGHRS and CDR2 is YFSETQ in the germline V gene. This CDR3 is built from 13 residues. V lost 0 bases and J lost 7, with 8 bases in between.

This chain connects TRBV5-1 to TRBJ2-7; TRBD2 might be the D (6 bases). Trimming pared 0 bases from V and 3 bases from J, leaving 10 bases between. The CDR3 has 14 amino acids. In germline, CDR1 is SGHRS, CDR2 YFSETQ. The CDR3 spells CASSLEGGHYEQYF. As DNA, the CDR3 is TGCGCCAGCAGCTTGGAGGGAGGACACTACGAGCAGTACTTC.